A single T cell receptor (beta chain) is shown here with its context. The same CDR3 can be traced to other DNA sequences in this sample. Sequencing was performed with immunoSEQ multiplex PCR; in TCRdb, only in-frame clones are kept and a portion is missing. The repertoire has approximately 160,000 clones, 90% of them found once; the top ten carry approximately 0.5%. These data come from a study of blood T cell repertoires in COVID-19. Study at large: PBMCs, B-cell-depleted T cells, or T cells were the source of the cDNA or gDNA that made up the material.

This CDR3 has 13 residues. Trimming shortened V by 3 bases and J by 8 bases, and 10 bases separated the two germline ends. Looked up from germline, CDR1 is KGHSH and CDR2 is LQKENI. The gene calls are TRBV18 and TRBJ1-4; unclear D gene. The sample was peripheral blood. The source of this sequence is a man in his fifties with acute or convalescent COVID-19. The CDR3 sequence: CASSPTREEKLFF. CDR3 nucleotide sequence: TGTGCCAGCTCACCGACTCGGGAGGAAAAACTGTTTTTT.